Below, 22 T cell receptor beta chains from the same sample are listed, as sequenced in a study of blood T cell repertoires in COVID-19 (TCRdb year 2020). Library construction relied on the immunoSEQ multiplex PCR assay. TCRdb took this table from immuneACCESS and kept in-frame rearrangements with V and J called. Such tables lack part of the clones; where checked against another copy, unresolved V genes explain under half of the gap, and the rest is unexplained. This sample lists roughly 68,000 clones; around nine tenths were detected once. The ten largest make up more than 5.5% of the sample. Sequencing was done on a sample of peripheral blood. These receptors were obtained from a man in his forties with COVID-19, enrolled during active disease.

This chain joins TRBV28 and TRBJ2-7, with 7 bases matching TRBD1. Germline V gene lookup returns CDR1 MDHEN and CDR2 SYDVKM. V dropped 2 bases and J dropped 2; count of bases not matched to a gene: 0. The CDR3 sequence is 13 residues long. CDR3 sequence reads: CASSLTGAYEQYF. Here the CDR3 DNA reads TGTGCCAGCAGTTTAACAGGGGCCTACGAGCAGTACTTC.

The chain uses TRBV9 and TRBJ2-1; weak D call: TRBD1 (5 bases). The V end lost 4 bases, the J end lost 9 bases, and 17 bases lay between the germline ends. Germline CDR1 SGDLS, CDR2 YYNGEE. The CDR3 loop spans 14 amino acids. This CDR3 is CASSLGHLRSEQFF. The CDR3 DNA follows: TGTGCCAGCAGCCTCGGACACCTGAGGTCTGAGCAGTTCTTC.

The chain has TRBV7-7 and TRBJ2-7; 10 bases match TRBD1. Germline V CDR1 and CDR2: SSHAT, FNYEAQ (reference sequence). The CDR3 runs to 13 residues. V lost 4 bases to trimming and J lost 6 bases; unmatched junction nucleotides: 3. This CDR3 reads CASSSGTGVEQYF. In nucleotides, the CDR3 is TGTGCCAGCAGCTCCGGGACAGGGGTCGAGCAGTACTTC.

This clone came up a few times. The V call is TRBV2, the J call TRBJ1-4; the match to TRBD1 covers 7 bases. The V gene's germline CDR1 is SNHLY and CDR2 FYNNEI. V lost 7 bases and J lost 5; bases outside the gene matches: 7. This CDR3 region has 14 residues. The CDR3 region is CASNSGTVNEKLFF. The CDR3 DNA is TGTGCCAGCAACTCCGGGACAGTAAATGAAAAACTGTTTTTT.

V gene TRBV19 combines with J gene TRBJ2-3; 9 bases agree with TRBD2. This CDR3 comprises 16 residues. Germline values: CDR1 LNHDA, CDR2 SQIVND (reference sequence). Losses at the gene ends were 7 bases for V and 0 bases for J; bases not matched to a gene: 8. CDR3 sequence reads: CASTGGTSGSTDTQYF. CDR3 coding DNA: TGTGCCAGTACCGGGGGAACTAGCGGGAGCACAGATACGCAGTATTTT.

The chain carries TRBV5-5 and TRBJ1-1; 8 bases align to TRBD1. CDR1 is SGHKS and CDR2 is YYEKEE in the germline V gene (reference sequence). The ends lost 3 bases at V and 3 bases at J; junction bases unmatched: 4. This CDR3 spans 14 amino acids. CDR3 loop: CASSSGGADTEAFF. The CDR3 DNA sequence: TGTGCCAGCAGCTCAGGGGGCGCGGACACTGAAGCTTTCTTT.

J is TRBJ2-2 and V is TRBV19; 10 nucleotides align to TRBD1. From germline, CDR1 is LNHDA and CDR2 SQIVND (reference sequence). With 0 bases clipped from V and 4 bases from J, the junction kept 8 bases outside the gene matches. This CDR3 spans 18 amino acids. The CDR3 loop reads CASSIDALGTGVTGELFF. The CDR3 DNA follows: TGTGCCAGTAGTATAGACGCCTTGGGGACAGGGGTCACCGGGGAGCTGTTTTTT.

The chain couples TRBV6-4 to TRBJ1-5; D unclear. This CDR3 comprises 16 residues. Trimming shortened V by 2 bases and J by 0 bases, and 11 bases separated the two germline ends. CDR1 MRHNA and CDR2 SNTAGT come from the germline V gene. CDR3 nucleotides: TGTGCCAGCAGTGACCTAGCCAGTTATAGCAATCAGCCCCAGCATTTT. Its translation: CASSDLASYSNQPQHF.

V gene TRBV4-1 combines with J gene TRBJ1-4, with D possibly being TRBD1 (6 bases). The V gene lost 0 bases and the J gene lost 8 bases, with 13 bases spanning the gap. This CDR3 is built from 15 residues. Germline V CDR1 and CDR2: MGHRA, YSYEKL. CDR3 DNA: TGCGCCAGCAGCCAAGAGTACAGGGACGGGGAAAAACTGTTTTTT. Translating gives CASSQEYRDGEKLFF.

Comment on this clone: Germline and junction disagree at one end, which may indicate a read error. CDR3 in DNA: TGTGCCAGCAGCCTCCCTAGCGGCATGACAAAGAGACCCAGATTCCACTTC. Its translation: CASSLPSGMTKRPRFHF. The chain couples TRBV28 to TRBJ2-5, with TRBD2 matching over 7 bases. Looked up from germline, CDR1 is MDHEN and CDR2 is SYDVKM. The CDR3 runs to 17 residues.

CDR3: CASSVGQNTEAFF. CDR3 nucleotides: TGCGCCAGCAGCGTGGGACAGAACACTGAAGCTTTCTTT. The V gene is TRBV5-1, the J gene TRBJ1-1; possibly TRBD1 for D (6 bases). From germline, CDR1 is SGHRS and CDR2 YFSETQ. CDR3 length: 13 amino acids. The ends were cut back, 4 bases at V and 1 base at J, with 8 bases in the middle.

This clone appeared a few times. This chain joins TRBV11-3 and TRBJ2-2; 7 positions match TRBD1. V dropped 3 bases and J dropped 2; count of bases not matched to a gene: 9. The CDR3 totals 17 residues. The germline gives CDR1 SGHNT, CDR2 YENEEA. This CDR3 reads CASSFVWDRRNTGELFF. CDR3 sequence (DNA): TGTGCCAGCAGCTTCGTCTGGGACAGACGAAACACCGGGGAGCTGTTTTTT.

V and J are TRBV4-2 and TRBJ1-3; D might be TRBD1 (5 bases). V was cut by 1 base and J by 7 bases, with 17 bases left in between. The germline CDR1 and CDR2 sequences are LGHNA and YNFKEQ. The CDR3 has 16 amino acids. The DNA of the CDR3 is TGTGCCAGCAGCCAAGCGGCAGGGCAGACGCCGAACACCATATATTTT. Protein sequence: CASSQAAGQTPNTIYF.

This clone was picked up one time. The CDR3 DNA sequence: TGCGCCAGCAGCGTGGCCCTTCGACTAGCGAGAGATACGCAGTATTTT. Amino acids: CASSVALRLARDTQYF. V gene TRBV5-1 combines with J gene TRBJ2-3; TRBD2 matches at 8 bases. The junction had 12 bases not matched to a gene; V was cut back by 4 bases and J by 5 bases. The germline CDR1 and CDR2 sequences are SGHRS and YFSETQ. This CDR3 has 16 residues.

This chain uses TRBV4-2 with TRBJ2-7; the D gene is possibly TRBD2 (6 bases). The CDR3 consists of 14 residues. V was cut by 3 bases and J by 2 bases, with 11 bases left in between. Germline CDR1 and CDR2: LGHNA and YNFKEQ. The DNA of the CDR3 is TGTGCCAGCAGCCAGGGGGGACTGGCCTACGAGCAGTACTTC. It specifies CASSQGGLAYEQYF.

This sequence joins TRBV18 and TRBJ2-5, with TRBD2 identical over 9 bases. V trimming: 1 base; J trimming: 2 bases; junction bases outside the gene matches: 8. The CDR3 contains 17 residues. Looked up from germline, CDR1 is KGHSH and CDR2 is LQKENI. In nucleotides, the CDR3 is TGTGCCAGCTCACCACTCGGGAGTAGCGGGGGACAAGAGACCCAGTACTTC. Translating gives CASSPLGSSGGQETQYF.

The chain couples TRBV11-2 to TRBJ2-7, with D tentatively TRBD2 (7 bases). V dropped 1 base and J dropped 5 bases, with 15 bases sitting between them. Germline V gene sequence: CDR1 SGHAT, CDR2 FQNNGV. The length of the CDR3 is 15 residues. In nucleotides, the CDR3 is TGTGCCAGCAGCTTAGTAACGGGGGGCGAGGACGAGCAGTACTTC. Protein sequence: CASSLVTGGEDEQYF.

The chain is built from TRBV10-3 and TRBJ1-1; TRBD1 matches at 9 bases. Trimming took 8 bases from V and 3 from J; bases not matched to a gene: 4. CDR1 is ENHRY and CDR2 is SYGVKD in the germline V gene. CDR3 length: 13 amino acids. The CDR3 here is CAIGTGLDTEAFF. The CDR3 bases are TGTGCCATCGGGACAGGGTTGGACACTGAAGCTTTCTTT.

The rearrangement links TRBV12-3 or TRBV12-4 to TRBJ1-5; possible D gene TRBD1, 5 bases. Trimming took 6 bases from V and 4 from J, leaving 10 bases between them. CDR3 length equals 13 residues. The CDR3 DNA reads TGTGCCAGCAGGGGACTGCTGAATCAGCCCCAGCATTTT. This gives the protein CASRGLLNQPQHF.

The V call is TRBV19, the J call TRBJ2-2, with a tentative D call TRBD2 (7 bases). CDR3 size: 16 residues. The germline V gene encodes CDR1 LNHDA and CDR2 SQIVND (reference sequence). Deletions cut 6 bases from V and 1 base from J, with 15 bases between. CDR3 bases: TGTGCCAGTAGGTCCTGGCGGGGGCAGAACACCGGGGAGCTGTTTTTT. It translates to CASRSWRGQNTGELFF.

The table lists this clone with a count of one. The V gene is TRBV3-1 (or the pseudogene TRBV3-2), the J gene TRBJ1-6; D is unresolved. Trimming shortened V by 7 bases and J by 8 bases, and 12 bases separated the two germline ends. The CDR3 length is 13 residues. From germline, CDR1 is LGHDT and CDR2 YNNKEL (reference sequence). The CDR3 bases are TGTGCCAGCAATATAGCCGCTGATTCACCCCTCCACTTT. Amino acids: CASNIAADSPLHF.

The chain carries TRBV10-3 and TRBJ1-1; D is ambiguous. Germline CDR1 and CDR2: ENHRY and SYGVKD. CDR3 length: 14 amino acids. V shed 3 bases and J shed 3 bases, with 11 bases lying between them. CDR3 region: CAISDRPGDTEAFF. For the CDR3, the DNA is TGTGCCATCAGTGACAGGCCCGGGGACACTGAAGCTTTCTTT.